Given below is one T cell receptor beta chain in context. Antigen specificity is unknown. Specified treatment: roughly 11-day PBMC culture with coronavirus spike peptide pools or control peptides (ViraFEST assay). This record belongs to a study of vaccination and CD4 T cells after COVID-19. Cultured CD4+ T-cell DNA underwent Oncomine TCR Beta short-read sequencing. TCRdb passed the PCR reads through MiXCR, listing each CDR3 protein once. Of about 25,000 distinct CDR3 sequences listed, roughly 67% are singletons. The specimen comprised CD4+ T cells from blood, cultured in vitro, sampled after SARS-CoV-2 vaccination. The source of this sequence is a human donor who received a COVID-19 vaccine.

The CDR3 DNA reads TGTGCCAGCAGCTTAGCACGGTCACCCCTCCACTTT. It translates to CASSLARSPLHF. This chain uses TRBV11-2 with TRBJ1-6; D is uncertain. The CDR3 loop spans 12 amino acids. Germline V gene lookup returns CDR1 SGHAT and CDR2 FQNNGV. Trimming took 1 base from V and 10 from J, leaving 5 bases between them.